This TCR beta chain was sequenced in a study of CD8+ T cells in alopecia areata. cDNA serving as the sequencing template came from extracted, reverse transcribed RNA. Only in-frame clones appear in the TCRdb table, and some are missing; sequencing was by immunoSEQ multiplex PCR. The sample lists around 290,000 clones, over 45% occurring once. Germline V gives CDR1 SGHTA, CDR2 FQGNSA. The CDR3 has 14 amino acids. V lost 5 bases, J lost 6 bases, and 8 bases stayed unmatched. Indicated treatment: oral pan-JAK inhibitor, 5-10 mg twice daily. Sample: CD4+ T cells sorted from blood, taken at week 24, from a patient treated with tofacitinib. The source of this sequence is a human donor with alopecia areata. The chain combines TRBV7-2 with TRBJ2-5, with 8 bases aligning to TRBD1. CDR3 loop: CASSPDRVQKTQYF. The CDR3 DNA reads as TGTGCCAGCAGCCCGGACAGGGTCCAGAAGACCCAGTACTTC.